A single sample is the source of the 26 T cell receptor beta chains below, sequenced in a study of OX40 agonist ivuxolimab in advanced cancers. Clones were read by immunoSEQ multiplex PCR, and TCRdb kept only the in-frame ones, dropping some. Of some 16,000 clones detected, roughly 79% appear once; the ten largest clones hold over 10%. Sample: CD4+ or CD8+ T cells sorted from blood, taken in a trial of the OX40 agonist ivuxolimab. These TCRs come from an adult with an advanced solid tumor such as melanoma, head and neck, liver or kidney cancer.

The rearrangement uses TRBV2 and TRBJ2-7; 9 positions match TRBD2. CDR3 length equals 15 residues. The germline CDR1 and CDR2 sequences are SNHLY and FYNNEI. The V and J ends lost 3 bases and 2 bases, in that order; junction bases with no gene match: 5. This chain's CDR3 is CASSEGAGGTYEQYF. For the CDR3, the DNA is TGTGCCAGCAGTGAGGGAGCGGGGGGAACCTACGAGCAGTACTTC.

The chain carries TRBV6-1 and TRBJ2-1; D tentatively reads TRBD1 or TRBD2 (5 bases each). CDR3 size: 15 residues. Between the trimmed V and J ends, which lost 4 bases and 2 bases, there was a span of 12 bases. Germline assignment: CDR1 MNHNS and CDR2 SASEGT. The CDR3 loop reads CASSVGTHTYNEQFF. The CDR3 bases are TGTGCCAGCAGTGTTGGGACCCATACCTACAATGAGCAGTTCTTC.

CDR3 region: CASSPSMGGYEQYF. In DNA, the CDR3 is TGCGCCAGCAGCCCCTCAATGGGGGGCTACGAGCAGTACTTC. The V and J genes are TRBV4-1 and TRBJ2-7; D perhaps matches TRBD2 (6 bases). This CDR3 is 14 amino acids long. Germline V lookup: CDR1 MGHRA, CDR2 YSYEKL. V was clipped by 4 bases and J by 3 bases, with 13 bases between them.

The chain carries TRBV5-5 and TRBJ2-1, with D uncertain. The CDR3 sequence is 14 residues long. The V gene lost 4 bases and the J gene lost 5 bases, with 13 bases spanning the gap. Per germline, CDR1 SGHKS and CDR2 YYEKEE (reference sequence). The CDR3 is CASSLYEANNEQFF. The CDR3 nucleotides read TGTGCCAGCAGCCTATATGAGGCAAACAATGAGCAGTTCTTC. Full variable domain (missing parts from reference TRBV5-5 and TRBJ2-1): DAGVTQSPTHLIKTRGQQVTLRCSPISGHKSVSWYQQVLGQGPQFIFQYYEKEERGRGNFPDRFSARQFPNYSSELNVNALLLGDSALYLCASSLYEANNEQFFGPGTRLTVL.

J is TRBJ2-1 and V is TRBV9; no clear D. The length of the CDR3 is 14 residues. V was cut by 4 bases and J by 4 bases, with 12 bases left in between. CDR1 and CDR2 from the germline V gene are SGDLS and YYNGEE. The CDR3, as DNA: TGTGCCAGCAGCCCCCCTGATGGGTACAATGAGCAGTTCTTC. It yields the protein CASSPPDGYNEQFF.

The rearrangement uses TRBV13 and TRBJ1-3; D is ambiguous. V lost 3 bases to trimming and J lost 7 bases, with 16 bases between them. CDR3 length: 15 residues. CDR1 PRHDT and CDR2 FYEKMQ come from the germline V gene (reference sequence). The DNA for the CDR3 is TGTGCCAGCAGCTTGAGGGTTGTGCGCGCCAACACCATATATTTT. It encodes CASSLRVVRANTIYF.

The chain carries TRBV5-5 and TRBJ1-5; possible D gene TRBD1, 6 bases. The germline V and J ends were trimmed by 4 bases and 6 bases, with 20 bases remaining between them. This CDR3 has 16 amino acids. Germline-derived CDR1 and CDR2 are SGHKS and YYEKEE (reference sequence). In DNA, the CDR3 is TGTGCCAGCAGCCCGGAGACAGGAACAACGGTTCAGCCCCAGCATTTT. Residues: CASSPETGTTVQPQHF. Together with reference TRBV5-5 and TRBJ1-5, the CDR3 gives the full variable domain: DAGVTQSPTHLIKTRGQQVTLRCSPISGHKSVSWYQQVLGQGPQFIFQYYEKEERGRGNFPDRFSARQFPNYSSELNVNALLLGDSALYLCASSPETGTTVQPQHFGDGTRLSIL.

This clone rates as large (0.1 to 1%). V is TRBV9 and J is TRBJ1-1, with D maybe TRBD1 (5 bases). Trimming pared 6 bases from V and 8 bases from J, leaving 14 bases between. This CDR3 comprises 12 residues. Germline CDR1 is SGDLS and CDR2 is YYNGEE. The chain's CDR3 is CASMSRRGEAFF. CDR3 bases: TGTGCCAGCATGTCCAGACGGGGGGAAGCTTTCTTT.

V usage is TRBV7-9 and J usage is TRBJ2-3, with D possibly TRBD2 on 5 matching bases. V was trimmed by 1 base and J by 4 bases, leaving 15 bases between them. Germline CDR1 reads SEHNR; CDR2 reads FQNEAQ (reference sequence). The length of the CDR3 is 16 residues. CDR3 bases: TGTGCCAGCAGCTTAGTAGGAGGCAGGCCGGCAGATACGCAGTATTTT. It specifies CASSLVGGRPADTQYF.

The V and J genes are TRBV19 and TRBJ2-3; 15 bases fit TRBD2. Trimming at V came to 4 bases and at J to 2 bases, leaving 7 bases not matched to a gene. The CDR3 spans 18 residues. CDR1 is LNHDA and CDR2 is SQIVND in the germline V gene (reference sequence). The CDR3 DNA follows: TGTGCCAGTAGTAGGGGACTAGCGGGGGGTTCCCTCACAGATACGCAGTATTTT. Translation: CASSRGLAGGSLTDTQYF.

The chain links TRBV19 to TRBJ1-5, with 10 bases fitting TRBD1. The ends lost 7 bases at V and 7 bases at J; junction bases unmatched: 10. Germline V gene sequence: CDR1 LNHDA, CDR2 SQIVND (reference sequence). The CDR3 is 15 amino acids. For the CDR3, the DNA is TGTGCCAGTACTCCCGGGACAGGGGTTTTCCAGCCCCAGCATTTT. Translating gives CASTPGTGVFQPQHF.

The chain joins TRBV4-1 to TRBJ1-3, with a possible D match to TRBD1 (6 bases). Germline loops: CDR1 MGHRA, CDR2 YSYEKL. This CDR3 contains 17 residues. Trimming removed 2 bases at V and 0 bases at J, with 14 bases between. CDR3 DNA: TGCGCCAGCAGCCAATCCGGGGGGCTGGGCTCTGGAAACACCATATATTTT. This codes for CASSQSGGLGSGNTIYF.

This clone is deemed medium-sized. The rearrangement uses TRBV7-9 and TRBJ1-5; TRBD1 might be the D (5 bases). Trimming removed 1 base at V and 2 bases at J, with 15 bases between. CDR1 SEHNR and CDR2 FQNEAQ come from the germline V gene (reference sequence). The CDR3 totals 17 residues. CDR3 coding DNA: TGTGCCAGCAGCTTAGTGACGGGAGGGGACGGCAATCAGCCCCAGCATTTT. Translated: CASSLVTGGDGNQPQHF.

This clone was counted only a few times. V and J are TRBV13 and TRBJ2-7; TRBD1 matches at 9 bases. The CDR3 runs to 14 residues. The V and J ends lost 5 bases and 5 bases, in that order; junction bases with no gene match: 7. Germline values: CDR1 PRHDT, CDR2 FYEKMQ (reference sequence). CDR3 amino acids: CASSPADRGHEQYF. The CDR3 DNA reads as TGTGCCAGCAGCCCTGCGGACAGGGGCCACGAGCAGTACTTC.

V and J are TRBV6-1 and TRBJ1-2; 8 bases align to TRBD1. V lost 3 bases and J lost 3; bases outside the gene matches: 3. This CDR3 contains 14 residues. Germline CDR1 and CDR2: MNHNS and SASEGT. The CDR3 reads CASSDLTGDYGYTF. The DNA of the CDR3 is TGTGCCAGCAGTGACCTGACAGGGGACTATGGCTACACCTTC.

This sequence joins TRBV11-3 and TRBJ2-2; 10 nucleotides line up with TRBD1. Unmatched junction bases numbered 5, after V lost 1 base and J lost 6 bases. This CDR3 comprises 16 residues. Germline V lookup: CDR1 SGHNT, CDR2 YENEEA. The CDR3 bases are TGTGCCAGCAGCTTAGCCCTGGGACAGGGGTCCGGGGAGCTGTTTTTT. Its protein product is CASSLALGQGSGELFF.

This clone was detected once. The J gene is TRBJ2-7, the V gene TRBV4-1; 9 bases map to TRBD2. The ends lost 6 bases at V and 4 bases at J; junction bases unmatched: 10. The CDR3 has 15 residues. Germline V lookup: CDR1 MGHRA, CDR2 YSYEKL. CDR3 loop: CASRLGAGGRYEQYF. The DNA of the CDR3 is TGCGCCAGCAGGCTTGGAGCGGGGGGCCGTTACGAGCAGTACTTC.

The V and J genes are TRBV9 and TRBJ2-1; TRBD2 aligns across 9 bases. With 3 bases clipped from V and 6 bases from J, the junction kept 7 bases outside the gene matches. There are 15 residues in the CDR3. Per germline, CDR1 SGDLS and CDR2 YYNGEE. The CDR3 DNA sequence: TGTGCCAGCAGCGAGGAGGGAGCGGGGGGCAATGAGCAGTTCTTC. Translating it yields CASSEEGAGGNEQFF. The full variable domain, in which reference TRBV9 and TRBJ2-1 provide the parts outside the CDR3, is DSGVTQTPKHLITATGQRVTLRCSPRSGDLSVYWYQQSLDQGLQFLIQYYNGEERAKGNILERFSAQQFPDLHSELNLSSLELGDSALYFCASSEEGAGGNEQFFGPGTRLTVL.

V and J are TRBV27 and TRBJ1-3, with D possibly matching TRBD1 (5 bases). Deletions cut 4 bases from V and 2 bases from J, with 9 bases between. Per the germline V gene, CDR1 is MNHEY and CDR2 is SMNVEV (reference sequence). The CDR3 has 14 amino acids. CDR3 DNA sequence: TGTGCCAGCAGTTCTCAGGGAGCTGGAAACACCATATATTTT. It yields the protein CASSSQGAGNTIYF.

The chain employs TRBV27 and TRBJ1-1; D is unclear. There are 14 residues in the CDR3. V lost 5 bases to trimming and J lost 3 bases, with 13 bases between them. Looked up from germline, CDR1 is MNHEY and CDR2 is SMNVEV (reference sequence). Written as DNA, the CDR3 is TGTGCCAGCAGTCCTGGGGAGGGCTACACTGAAGCTTTCTTT. Translating gives CASSPGEGYTEAFF.

The table lists this clone with a few counts. V gene TRBV27 combines with J gene TRBJ1-6, with D hard to call. This CDR3 comprises 16 residues. CDR1 and CDR2 from the germline V gene are MNHEY and SMNVEV (reference sequence). Trimming took off 5 bases at V and 7 bases at J, with 18 bases between the two ends. Here the CDR3 reads CASSPWGATENSPLHF. CDR3 nucleotide sequence: TGTGCCAGCAGTCCATGGGGAGCTACGGAGAATTCACCCCTCCACTTT.

In its sample, this clone was seen a few times. Additional DNA sequences in this sample encode the identical CDR3. The chain couples TRBV7-9 to TRBJ1-2, with D maybe TRBD1 (5 bases). Looked up from germline, CDR1 is SEHNR and CDR2 is FQNEAQ (reference sequence). V lost 6 bases to trimming and J lost 1 base, with 12 bases between them. The CDR3 runs to 14 residues. CDR3 in amino acids: CASSLDTNNYGYTF. Here the CDR3 DNA reads TGTGCCAGCAGTTTGGACACGAATAACTATGGCTACACCTTC.

Comment on this clone: Compared with germline, one end of the junction differs, possibly owing to a read error. The same CDR3 arises from other DNA sequences in this sample as well. The chain has TRBV7-2 and TRBJ2-1, with D possibly matching TRBD2 (5 bases). The CDR3 covers 13 residues. Germline lookup yields CDR1 SGHTA and CDR2 FQGNSA. The CDR3 DNA reads as TGCGCCAGCAGCTTCGGACTGTTCAATGAGCAGTTCTTC. Translated, it gives CASSFGLFNEQFF.

The CDR3 is CASSLTGNEQYF. As DNA, the CDR3 is TGTGCCAGCAGCTTGACAGGGAACGAGCAGTACTTC. The chain links TRBV5-8 to TRBJ2-7, with a weak D call TRBD1 (6 bases). V shed 1 base and J shed 5 bases, with 7 bases lying between them. The CDR3 has 12 residues. Germline lookup yields CDR1 SGHTS and CDR2 YDEGEE.

This chain uses TRBV28 with TRBJ2-1; TRBD2 aligns across 7 bases. After removal of 6 bases from V and 7 bases from J, the junction contained 12 bases not matched to a gene. Germline V gene data show CDR1 as MDHEN and CDR2 as SYDVKM. The CDR3 extends over 15 amino acids. The CDR3 spells CASSPGLVGLNEQFF. The CDR3 DNA reads as TGTGCCAGCAGCCCCGGACTAGTCGGCCTGAATGAGCAGTTCTTC.

The chain is built from TRBV27 and TRBJ1-5; D unresolved. The CDR3 is made up of 13 amino acids. The germline CDR1 and CDR2 sequences are MNHEY and SMNVEV (reference sequence). V lost 6 bases to trimming and J lost 4 bases, with 10 bases between them. The CDR3 sequence is CASSPVRNQPQHF. The CDR3 DNA is TGTGCCAGCAGCCCGGTTCGGAATCAGCCCCAGCATTTT.